This T cell receptor beta chain was profiled in a study of T cell changes during pregnancy in multiple sclerosis. Profiled with immunoSEQ multiplex PCR; TCRdb holds only in-frame clones, not every one. The sample shows about 100,000 clones, 92% of them seen only once. From germline, CDR1 is ENHRY and CDR2 SYGVKD. The CDR3 sequence is 15 residues long. The J segment lost 10 bases and the V segment lost 3 bases, leaving 9 bases of the junction unmatched. This specimen consisted of peripheral blood, obtained after pregnancy. The TCR was taken from a female donor with multiple sclerosis, enrolled in a pregnancy study. This chain connects TRBV10-3 to TRBJ2-2; TRBD2 matches at 9 bases. This chain's CDR3 is CAISDRASGVLELFF. The CDR3 DNA reads TGTGCCATCAGTGATCGGGCTAGCGGGGTCCTGGAGCTGTTTTTT.